This TCR beta chain originates from a study of T cell changes during pregnancy in multiple sclerosis (dated by TCRdb to the late 2010s). Regarding the research as a whole: In women with multiple sclerosis, the researchers looked at how the T cell repertoire shifted as pregnancy progressed.

Regarding this clone: This receptor's antigen is unknown. No per-base quality is available; no much larger clone lies one base away.

Library generation was performed with the immunoSEQ multiplex PCR assay. Drawn from immuneACCESS, this table holds only the in-frame rearrangements with V and J called that TCRdb kept. Clones are partly lost; checked studies trace under half to an unresolved V gene and leave the rest unexplained. A total of tens of thousands of clones appear in this sample, approximately 90% of them only once. The top ten hold around 1.8% of the sample. At the junction V is shortened by 3 bases and J by 9 bases, with 18 bases in between. CDR1 and CDR2, looked up from the germline V gene, are LGHNA and YNFKEQ. Including the terminal cysteine and phenylalanine, the CDR3 comprises 16 residues. Left in the record is the CDR3 DNA by itself, 48 bases read in frame from the first base.

The material was peripheral blood, obtained in the first trimester of pregnancy. The TCR was taken from a female donor in good health, enrolled as a control in a pregnancy study. The chain is encoded by TRBV4-2 joined to TRBJ1-6, with TRBD1 perhaps the D gene, on 6 matching bases. The sequence in DNA is TGTGCCAGCAGCCACGCCACAGGGCCCTCTCCTTCACCCCTCCACTTT. Translation gives CASSHATGPSPSPLHF.